This T cell receptor (beta chain) was sequenced during a study of CD8+CD57+ T cells in acquired aplastic anemia. Study-level findings and limits: Patients were compared with controls for CD8+ Simpson's diversity, and no significant difference emerged.

Selection for sequencing was limited to patients who had shown CD8+CD57+ cell expansion by flow cytometry. TCR beta VDJ and CDR3 profiling used genomic DNA as template. One entry per CDR3 protein results from TCRdb running MiXCR on the reads. The sample lists around 250,000 distinct CDR3 sequences; less than 85% were seen once. With regard to this clonotype: Its specificity is unknown.

The sequence came from a human donor with aplastic anemia. Sequencing used sorted CD4+, CD8+, or CD8+CD57+ T cells (not recorded which) from PBMCs.

The CDR3 region is CASSVDLTGRAEAFF. CDR3 nucleotides: TGTGCCAGCAGCGTAGATCTGACAGGGAGGGCTGAAGCTTTCTTT. The chain is built from TRBV9 and TRBJ1-1; 7 bases are a match to TRBD1. Germline V gene data show CDR1 as SGDLS and CDR2 as YYNGEE. The CDR3 runs to 15 residues. The ends lost 0 bases at V and 6 bases at J; junction bases unmatched: 8.